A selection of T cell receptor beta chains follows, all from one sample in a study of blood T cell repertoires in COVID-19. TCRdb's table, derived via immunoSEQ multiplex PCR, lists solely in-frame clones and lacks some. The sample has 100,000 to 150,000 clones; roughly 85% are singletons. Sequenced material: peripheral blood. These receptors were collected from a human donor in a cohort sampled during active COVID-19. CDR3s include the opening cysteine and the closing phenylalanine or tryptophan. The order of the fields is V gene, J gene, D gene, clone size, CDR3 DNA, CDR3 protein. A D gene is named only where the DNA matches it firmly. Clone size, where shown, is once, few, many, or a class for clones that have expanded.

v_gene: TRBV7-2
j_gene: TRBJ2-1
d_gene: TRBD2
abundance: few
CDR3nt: TGTGCCAGCAGCCCCTGGGGTAGCGGGAGTAACAATGAGCAGTTCTTC
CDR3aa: CASSPWGSGSNNEQFF

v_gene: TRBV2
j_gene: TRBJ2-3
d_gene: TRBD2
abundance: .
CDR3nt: TGTGCCAGCAGCTTACTAGCGGGTCTACCTGGAGATACGCAGTATTTT
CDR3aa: CASSLLAGLPGDTQYF

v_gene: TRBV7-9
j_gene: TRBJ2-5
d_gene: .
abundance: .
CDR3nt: TGTGCCAGCAGCTTAACAACACAAGAGACCCAGTACTTC
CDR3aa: CASSLTTQETQYF

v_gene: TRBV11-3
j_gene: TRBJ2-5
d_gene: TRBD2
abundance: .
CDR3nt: TGTGCCAGCAGCTCGGGACTAGCGGGAGTAGCGGAGACCCAGTACTTC
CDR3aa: CASSSGLAGVAETQYF

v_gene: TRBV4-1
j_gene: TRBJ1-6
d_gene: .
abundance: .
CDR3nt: TGCGCCAGCAGCCAGTCCGGGACACTTAATTCACCCCTCCACTTT
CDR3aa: CASSQSGTLNSPLHF

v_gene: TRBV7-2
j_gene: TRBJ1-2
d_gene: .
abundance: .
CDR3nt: TGTGCCAGCAGCTTAGAACAGGCCCATGGCTACACCTTC
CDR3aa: CASSLEQAHGYTF

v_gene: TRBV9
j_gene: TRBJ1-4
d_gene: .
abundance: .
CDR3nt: TGTGCCAGCAGCGCCGGACAGCACCCGGATGAAAAACTGTTTTTT
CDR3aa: CASSAGQHPDEKLFF

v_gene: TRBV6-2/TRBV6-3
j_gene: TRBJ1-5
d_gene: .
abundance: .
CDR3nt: TGTGCCAGCAGTCGGGCGGGAGTCCAGCCCCAGCATTTT
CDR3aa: CASSRAGVQPQHF

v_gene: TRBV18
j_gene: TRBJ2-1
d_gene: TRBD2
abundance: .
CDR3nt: TGTGCCAGCTCACCTTTTGGGCGGGGGTACAATGAGCAGTTCTTC
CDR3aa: CASSPFGRGYNEQFF

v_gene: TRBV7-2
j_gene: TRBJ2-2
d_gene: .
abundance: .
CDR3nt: TGTGCCAGCAGCACGGGAGTGCGGGCCGGGGAGCTGTTTTTT
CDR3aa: CASSTGVRAGELFF

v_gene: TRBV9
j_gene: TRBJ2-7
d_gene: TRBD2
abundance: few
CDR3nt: TGTGCCAGCAGCGGAGGGGGACTAGCCGGCCCCTACGAGCAGTACTTC
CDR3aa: CASSGGGLAGPYEQYF

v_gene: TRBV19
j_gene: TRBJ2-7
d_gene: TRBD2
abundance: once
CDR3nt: TGTGCCAGTAGTACCCTAGCGGGGGTTGGCGAGCAGTACTTC
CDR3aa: CASSTLAGVGEQYF

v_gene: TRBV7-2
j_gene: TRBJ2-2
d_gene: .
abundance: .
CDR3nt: TGTGCCAGCAGCTCCCTAGCGTTCGGGGAGCTGTTTTTT
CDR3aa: CASSSLAFGELFF

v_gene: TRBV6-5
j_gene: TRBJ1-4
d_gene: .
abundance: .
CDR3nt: TGTGCCAGCAGTTTGGACAGAAAACAGGAAAAACTGTTTTTT
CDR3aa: CASSLDRKQEKLFF

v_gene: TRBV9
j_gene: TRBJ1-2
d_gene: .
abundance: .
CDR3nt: TGTGCCAGCAGTCGAAGCAACTATGGCTACACCTTC
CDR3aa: CASSRSNYGYTF

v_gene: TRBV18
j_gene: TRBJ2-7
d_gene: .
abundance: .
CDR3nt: TGTGCCAGCTCACTAGGACAGACTCTTACCTACGAGCAGTACTTC
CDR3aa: CASSLGQTLTYEQYF

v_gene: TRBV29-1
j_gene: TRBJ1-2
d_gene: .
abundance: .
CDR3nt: TGCAGCGTTGAAACAGGGACGAACTATGGCTACACCTTC
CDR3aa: CSVETGTNYGYTF

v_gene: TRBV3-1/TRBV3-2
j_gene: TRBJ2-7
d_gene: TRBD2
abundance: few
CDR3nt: TGTGCCAGCAGCCAATATAGCGGGGGGGAGGCCTACGAGCAGTACTTC
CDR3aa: CASSQYSGGEAYEQYF

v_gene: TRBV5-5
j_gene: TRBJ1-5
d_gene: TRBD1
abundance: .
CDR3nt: TGTGCCAGCAGCTACCTGACAGGGGCCGGAATTAGCAATCAGCCCCAGCATTTT
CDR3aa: CASSYLTGAGISNQPQHF

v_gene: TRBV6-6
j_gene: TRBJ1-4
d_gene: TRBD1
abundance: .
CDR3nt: TGTGCCAGCAGTTACCTGAGGGGGCAAGAAAAACTGTTTTTT
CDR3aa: CASSYLRGQEKLFF

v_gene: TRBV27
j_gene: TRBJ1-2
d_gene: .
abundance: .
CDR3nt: TGTGCCAGCAGTTTGGGTCAGGGACTGGATGGCTACACCTTC
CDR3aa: CASSLGQGLDGYTF

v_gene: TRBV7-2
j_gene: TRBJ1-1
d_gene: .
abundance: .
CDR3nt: TGTGCCAGCAGCTTAACTAACACTGAAGCTTTCTTT
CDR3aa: CASSLTNTEAFF

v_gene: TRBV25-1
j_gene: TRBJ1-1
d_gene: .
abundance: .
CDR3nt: TGTGCCAGCAGTGCCGGACAGTACACTGAAGCTTTCTTT
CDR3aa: CASSAGQYTEAFF

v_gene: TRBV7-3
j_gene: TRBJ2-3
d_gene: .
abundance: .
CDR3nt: TGTGCCAGCAGCGCGACAGATTCTAGCACAGATACGCAGTATTTT
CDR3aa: CASSATDSSTDTQYF

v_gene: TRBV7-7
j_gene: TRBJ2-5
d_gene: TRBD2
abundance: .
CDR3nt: TGTGCTAGCAGCTTAGGGATAACTAGCGGGGGACAAGAGACCCAGTACTTC
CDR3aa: CASSLGITSGGQETQYF

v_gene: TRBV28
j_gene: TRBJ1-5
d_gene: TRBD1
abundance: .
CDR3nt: TGTGCCAGCAGATCGACAGGGAAAGGCAATCAGCCCCAGCATTTT
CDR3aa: CASRSTGKGNQPQHF

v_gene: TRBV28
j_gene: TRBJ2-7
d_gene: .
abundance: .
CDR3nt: TGTGCCAGCAGTCCAGGCCAGGGGACGGACTACGAGCAGTACTTC
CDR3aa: CASSPGQGTDYEQYF

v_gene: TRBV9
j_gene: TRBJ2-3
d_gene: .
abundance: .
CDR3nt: TGTGCCAGCAGCATGCGCTTGGACTATTCAACAGATACGCAGTATTTT
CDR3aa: CASSMRLDYSTDTQYF

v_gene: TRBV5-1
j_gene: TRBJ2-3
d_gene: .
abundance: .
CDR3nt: TGCGCCAGCAGCTCCGGGGATACGCAGTATTTT
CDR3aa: CASSSGDTQYF

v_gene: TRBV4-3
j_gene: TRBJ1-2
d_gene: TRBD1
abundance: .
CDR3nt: TGCGCCAGCAGCCACGACAGGGTCTATGGCTACACCTTC
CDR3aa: CASSHDRVYGYTF

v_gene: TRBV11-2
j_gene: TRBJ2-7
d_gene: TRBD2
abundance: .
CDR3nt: TGTGCCAGCACCCTAGGAACTAGCGTCTACGAGCAGTACTTC
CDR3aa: CASTLGTSVYEQYF

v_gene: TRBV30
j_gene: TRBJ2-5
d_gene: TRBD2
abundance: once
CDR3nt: TGTGCCAGGGGACTAGCGGGAGTTTCGCAAGAGACCCAGTACTTC
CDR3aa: CARGLAGVSQETQYF

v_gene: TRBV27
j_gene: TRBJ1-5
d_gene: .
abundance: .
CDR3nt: TGTGCCAGCAGCCCCAACAGGTATAGCAATCAGCCCCAGCATTTT
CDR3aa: CASSPNRYSNQPQHF

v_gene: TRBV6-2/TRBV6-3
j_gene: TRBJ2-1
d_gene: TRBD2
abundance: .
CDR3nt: TGTGCCAGCAGTCCAACGCTAGCGGGAGGTCAGAAGAGCTCCTACAATGAGCAGTTCTTC
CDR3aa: CASSPTLAGGQKSSYNEQFF

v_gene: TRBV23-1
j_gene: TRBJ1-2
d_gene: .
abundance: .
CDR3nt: TGCGCCAGCAACATGACAGGAGCTAACTATGGCTACACCTTC
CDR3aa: CASNMTGANYGYTF

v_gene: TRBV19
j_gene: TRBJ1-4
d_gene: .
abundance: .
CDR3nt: TGTGCCAGTAATAGTAATAATGAAAAACTGTTTTTT
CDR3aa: CASNSNNEKLFF

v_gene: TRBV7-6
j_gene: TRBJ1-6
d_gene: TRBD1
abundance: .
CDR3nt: TGTGCCAGCAGAAGATCCGGGACAGCCTCCTATAATTCACCCCTCCACTTT
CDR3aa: CASRRSGTASYNSPLHF

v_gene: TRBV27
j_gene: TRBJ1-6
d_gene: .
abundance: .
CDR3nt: TGTGCCAGCAGCCCTGGACGGCGGGATTCACCCCTCCACTTT
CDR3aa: CASSPGRRDSPLHF

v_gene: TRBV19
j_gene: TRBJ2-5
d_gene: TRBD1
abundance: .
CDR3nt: TGTGCCACCTCGGACAGGGGGGGTATAGGAGAGACCCAGTACTTC
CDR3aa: CATSDRGGIGETQYF

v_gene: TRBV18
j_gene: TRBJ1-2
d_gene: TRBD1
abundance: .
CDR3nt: TGTGCCAGCTCAGAGGGGGCGAACTATGGCTACACCTTC
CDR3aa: CASSEGANYGYTF

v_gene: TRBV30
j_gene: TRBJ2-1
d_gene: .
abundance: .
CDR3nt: TGTGCCTGGAGTGTACGTGACAGTGGGTTCTTC
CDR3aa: CAWSVRDSGFF

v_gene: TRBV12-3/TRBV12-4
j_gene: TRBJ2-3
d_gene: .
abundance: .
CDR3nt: TGTGCCAGCAGTTCGGGGAACCCAGATACGCAGTATTTT
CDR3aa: CASSSGNPDTQYF

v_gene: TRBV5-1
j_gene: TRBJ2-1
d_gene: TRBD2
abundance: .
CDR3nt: TGCGCCAGCAGCACGGACTCGACTAGCGGGGCGACGTTCTTC
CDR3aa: CASSTDSTSGATFF

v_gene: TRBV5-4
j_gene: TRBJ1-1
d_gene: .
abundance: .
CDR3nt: TGTGCCAGCAGCTTGGGGCCCAAGACTGAAGCTTTCTTT
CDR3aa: CASSLGPKTEAFF

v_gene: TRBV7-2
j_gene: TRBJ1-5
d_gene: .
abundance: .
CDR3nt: TGTGCCAGCAGCTTAGGGGACATCCAGCCCCAGCATTTT
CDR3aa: CASSLGDIQPQHF

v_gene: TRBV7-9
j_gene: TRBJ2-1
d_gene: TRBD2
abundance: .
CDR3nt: TGTGCCAGCAGCCCCCGGGGTAGCGGGAGTAATGAGCAGTTCTTC
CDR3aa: CASSPRGSGSNEQFF

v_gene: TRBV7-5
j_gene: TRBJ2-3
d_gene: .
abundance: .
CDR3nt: TGTGCCAGAAGCTTAGTCGGTAAATCTAGCACAGATACGCAGTATTTT
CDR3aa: CARSLVGKSSTDTQYF

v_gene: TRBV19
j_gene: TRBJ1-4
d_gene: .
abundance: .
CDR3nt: TGTGCCAGTAGTCGACAGGCGACTAATGAAAAACTGTTTTTT
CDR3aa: CASSRQATNEKLFF

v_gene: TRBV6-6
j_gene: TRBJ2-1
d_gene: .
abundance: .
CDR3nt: TGTGCCAGCAGTTTGAACAGGGAAGGCAATGAGCAGTTCTTC
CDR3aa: CASSLNREGNEQFF

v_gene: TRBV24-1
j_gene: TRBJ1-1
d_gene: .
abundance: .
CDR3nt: TGTGCCACCAGTGATCCCCGAGGGGGGGGTGAAGCTTTCTTT
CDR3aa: CATSDPRGGGEAFF

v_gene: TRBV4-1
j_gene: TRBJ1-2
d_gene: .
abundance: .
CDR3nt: TGCGCCAGCAGCCAAGACGAAAGGGCGGGGGATGGCTACACCTTC
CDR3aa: CASSQDERAGDGYTF

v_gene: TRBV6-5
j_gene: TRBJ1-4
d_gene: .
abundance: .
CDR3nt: TGTGCCAGCAGTCTAACGCGGGATACCGATGAAAAACTGTTTTTT
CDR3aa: CASSLTRDTDEKLFF

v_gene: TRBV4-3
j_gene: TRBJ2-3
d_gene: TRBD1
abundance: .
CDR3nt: TGCGCCAGCAGCCAAGGGAGGGACAGGCCATATACGCAGTATTTT
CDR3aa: CASSQGRDRPYTQYF